This T cell receptor (beta chain) was captured in a study of blood T cell repertoires in COVID-19. Clones were sequenced by immunoSEQ multiplex PCR, and TCRdb holds only the in-frame ones, with some missing. This table holds just over 150,000 clones, 92% found once. Seattle cases were enrolled at active infection and followed longitudinally. Germline-derived CDR1 and CDR2 are SGHNT and YENEEA. With 5 bases removed from V and 3 bases from J, the gap between germline ends came to 11 bases. The CDR3 is 14 amino acids. The sequenced sample was peripheral blood. This TCR derives from a man aged 30 to 39 with COVID-19, enrolled during active disease. J is TRBJ2-1 and V is TRBV11-3; D remains ambiguous. The CDR3 is CASSERSNYNEQFF. DNA of the CDR3: TGTGCCAGCAGCGAACGGAGCAACTACAATGAGCAGTTCTTC.